This T cell receptor (beta chain) was identified in a study of Graves' ophthalmopathy and Graves' hyperthyroidism. The CDR3 covers 16 residues. J was trimmed by 3 bases and V by 0 bases; bases with no gene match: 7. Germline assignment: CDR1 WSHSY and CDR2 SAAADI. This clonotype showed up many times. RNA transcripts were the source from which TCR beta CDR3 regions were amplified. HTBI-primed RT-PCR formed the first round, and a multiplex PCR formed the second. TCRdb redid the calling of the multiplex PCR reads with MiXCR, one entry per CDR3 protein. The data hold a few hundred thousand distinct CDR3 sequences, with roughly 39% observed a single time.

Sample: peripheral blood or thyroid tissue (not recorded which). V is TRBV10-2 and J is TRBJ2-7, with 8 bases lining up with TRBD2. This sequence originates from an adult man with Graves' hyperthyroidism. In DNA, the CDR3 is TGCGCCAGCAGTGAGTCGGGGCGGGAGGACGGCTACGAGCAGTACTTC. This gives the protein CASSESGREDGYEQYF.